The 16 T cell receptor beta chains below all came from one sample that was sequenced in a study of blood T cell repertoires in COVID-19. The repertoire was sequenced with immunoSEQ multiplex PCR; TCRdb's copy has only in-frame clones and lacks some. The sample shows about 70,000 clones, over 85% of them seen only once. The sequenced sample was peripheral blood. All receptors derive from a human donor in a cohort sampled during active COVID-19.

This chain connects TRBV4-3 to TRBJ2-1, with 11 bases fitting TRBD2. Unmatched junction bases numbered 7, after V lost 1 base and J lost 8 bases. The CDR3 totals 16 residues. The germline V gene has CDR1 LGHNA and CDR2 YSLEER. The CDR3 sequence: CASSQAPLAGGYEQFF. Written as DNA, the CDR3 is TGCGCCAGCAGCCAAGCCCCCCTAGCGGGAGGCTATGAGCAGTTCTTC.

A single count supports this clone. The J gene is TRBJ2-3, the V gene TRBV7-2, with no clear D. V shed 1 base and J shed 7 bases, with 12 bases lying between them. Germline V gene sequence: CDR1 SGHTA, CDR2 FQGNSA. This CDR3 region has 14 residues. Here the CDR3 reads CASSLGPAPHTQYF. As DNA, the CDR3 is TGTGCCAGCAGCTTAGGCCCAGCGCCTCATACGCAGTATTTT.

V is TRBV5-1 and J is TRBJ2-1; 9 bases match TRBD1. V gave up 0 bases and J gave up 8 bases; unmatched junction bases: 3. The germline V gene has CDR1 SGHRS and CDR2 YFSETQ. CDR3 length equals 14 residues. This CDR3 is CASSLGQGVYEQFF. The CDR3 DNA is TGCGCCAGCAGCTTGGGACAGGGGGTCTATGAGCAGTTCTTC.

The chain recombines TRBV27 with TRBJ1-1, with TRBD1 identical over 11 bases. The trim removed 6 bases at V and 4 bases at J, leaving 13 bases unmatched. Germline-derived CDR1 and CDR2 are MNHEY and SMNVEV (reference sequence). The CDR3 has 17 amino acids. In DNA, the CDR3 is TGTGCCAGCAGCCCACCGGGACAGGGGGAGTTTGGCACTGAAGCTTTCTTT. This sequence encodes CASSPPGQGEFGTEAFF.

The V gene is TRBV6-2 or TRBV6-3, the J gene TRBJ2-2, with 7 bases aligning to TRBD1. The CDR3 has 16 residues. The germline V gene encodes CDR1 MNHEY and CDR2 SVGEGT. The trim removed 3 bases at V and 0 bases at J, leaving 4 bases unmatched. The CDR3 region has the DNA TGTGCCAGCAGTTATATAGGGACAGCGAACACCGGGGAGCTGTTTTTT. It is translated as CASSYIGTANTGELFF.

CDR3 in DNA: TGTGCCAGCTCGCGAAGGCAACAGGGGGTGGGCACAGATACGCAGTATTTT. It specifies CASSRRQQGVGTDTQYF. This chain joins TRBV18 and TRBJ2-3; 8 bases are a match to TRBD1. The V gene end was trimmed by 6 bases and the J gene end by 1 base; junction bases not matched to a gene: 12. Per germline, CDR1 KGHSH and CDR2 LQKENI. The CDR3 consists of 17 residues. The full variable domain, rest sourced from reference TRBV18 and TRBJ2-3, is NAGVMQNPRHLVRRRGQEARLRCSPMKGHSHVYWYRQLPEEGLKFMVYLQKENIIDESGMPKERFSAEFPKEGPSILRIQQVVRGDSAAYFCASSRRQQGVGTDTQYFGPGTRLTVL.

The CDR3 loop is CASSLYSYEQYF. The CDR3 region has the DNA TGTGCCAGCAGTCTCTACTCCTACGAGCAGTACTTC. This chain joins TRBV27 and TRBJ2-7; unclear D gene. The CDR3 is 12 amino acids. Germline values: CDR1 MNHEY, CDR2 SMNVEV (reference sequence). With 5 bases removed from V and 0 bases from J, the gap between germline ends came to 5 bases.

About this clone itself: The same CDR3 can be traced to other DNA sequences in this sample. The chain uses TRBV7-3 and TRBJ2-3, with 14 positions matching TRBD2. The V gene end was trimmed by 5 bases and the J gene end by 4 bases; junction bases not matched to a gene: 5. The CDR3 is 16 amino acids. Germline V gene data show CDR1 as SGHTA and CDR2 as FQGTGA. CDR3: CASSLGLAGDPDTQYF. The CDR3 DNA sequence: TGTGCCAGCAGCCTGGGACTAGCGGGAGACCCAGATACGCAGTATTTT.

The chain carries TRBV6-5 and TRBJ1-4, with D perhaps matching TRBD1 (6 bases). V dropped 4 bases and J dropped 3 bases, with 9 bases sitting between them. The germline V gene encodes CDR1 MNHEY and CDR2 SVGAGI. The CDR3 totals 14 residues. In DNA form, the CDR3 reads TGTGCCAGCAGTTCAAGACAGGCTAATGAAAAACTGTTTTTT. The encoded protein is CASSSRQANEKLFF.

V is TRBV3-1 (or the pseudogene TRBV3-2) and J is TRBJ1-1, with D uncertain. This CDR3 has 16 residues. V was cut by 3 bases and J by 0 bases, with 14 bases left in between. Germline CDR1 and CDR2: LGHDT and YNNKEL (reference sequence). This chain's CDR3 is CASSHSDTRMNTEAFF. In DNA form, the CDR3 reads TGTGCCAGCAGCCACTCAGACACACGTATGAACACTGAAGCTTTCTTT.

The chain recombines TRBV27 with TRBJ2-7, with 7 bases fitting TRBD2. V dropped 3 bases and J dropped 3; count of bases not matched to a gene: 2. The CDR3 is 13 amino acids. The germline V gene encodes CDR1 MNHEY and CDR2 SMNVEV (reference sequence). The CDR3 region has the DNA TGTGCCAGCAGTTTTGGGGGGGGCTACGAGCAGTACTTC. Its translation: CASSFGGGYEQYF.

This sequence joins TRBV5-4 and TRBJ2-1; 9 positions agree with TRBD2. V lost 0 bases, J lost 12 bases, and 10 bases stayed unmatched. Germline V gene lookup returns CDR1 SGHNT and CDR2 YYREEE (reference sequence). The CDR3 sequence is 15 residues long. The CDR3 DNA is TGTGCCAGCAGCTTGGAGTCTAGCGGGGCCGCCGGGCAGTTCTTC. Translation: CASSLESSGAAGQFF.

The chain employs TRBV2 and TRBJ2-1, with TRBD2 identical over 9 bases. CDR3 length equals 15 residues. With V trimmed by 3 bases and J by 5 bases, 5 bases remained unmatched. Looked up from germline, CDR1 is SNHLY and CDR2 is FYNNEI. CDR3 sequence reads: CASSDPAGGNNEQFF. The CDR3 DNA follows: TGTGCCAGCAGTGACCCAGCGGGAGGCAACAATGAGCAGTTCTTC.

The CDR3 DNA follows: TGCAGCGTTGAAGCACGGGGAGGCACTGAAGCTTTCTTT. This translates into CSVEARGGTEAFF. The V and J genes are TRBV29-1 and TRBJ1-1, with D hard to call. V was cut by 1 base and J by 4 bases, with 10 bases left in between. The CDR3 is 13 amino acids. The germline V gene encodes CDR1 SQVTM and CDR2 ANQGSEA.

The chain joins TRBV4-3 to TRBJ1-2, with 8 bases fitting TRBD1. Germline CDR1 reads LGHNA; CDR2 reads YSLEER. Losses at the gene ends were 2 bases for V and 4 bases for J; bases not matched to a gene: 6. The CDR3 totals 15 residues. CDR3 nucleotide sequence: TGCGCCAGCAGCCAAACCCCCGGGACAGGCTATGGCTACACCTTC. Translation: CASSQTPGTGYGYTF.

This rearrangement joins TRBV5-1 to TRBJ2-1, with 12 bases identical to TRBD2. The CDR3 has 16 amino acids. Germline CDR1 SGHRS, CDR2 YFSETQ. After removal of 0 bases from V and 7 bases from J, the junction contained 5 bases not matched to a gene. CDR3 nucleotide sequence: TGCGCCAGCAGCTTGGCGCTAGCGGGAGGGAGAAATGAGCAGTTCTTC. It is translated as CASSLALAGGRNEQFF.